This T cell receptor beta chain was recovered during a study of blood T cells in healthy people across ages (dated by TCRdb to about 2015). In terms of the full investigation: In model experiments, template switching captured roughly one uniquely barcoded TCR beta cDNA molecule for every two T cells. Using deep sequencing normalized with unique cDNA molecular identifiers, the study measured how TCR beta repertoire diversity changes with age. The donors were divided into four age groups: young (average approximately 17 years), middle-aged (approximately 39), aged (roughly 66) and long-lived (about 80). To avoid experimental bias, donors of different ages were distributed randomly across sequencing lanes. Two additional independent replicas of 1 million unique cDNA reads from the same blood draw were analyzed for two donors (one aged 18 to 30 and one aged 80 or older).

On the study overall, not on this receptor specifically: Estimates of total diversity based on one million sequenced T cells were regarded as lower bounds and as underestimates. As age increased, observed TCR beta diversity per million T cells dropped in a roughly linear way, and a significant reduction was already evident by age around 41. Donor CMV infection status was unknown, potentially confounding age-related changes in expanded clonotypes. Observed TCR beta diversity correlated strongly with the percentage of naive T cells measured by flow cytometry. Because profiling used bulk unsorted PBMCs, naive and antigen-experienced compartments could not be compared conclusively. The long-lived group showed more naive CD4+ T cells, fewer expanded clones and increased TCR diversity than the aged group, suggesting age selection.

Including the terminal cysteine and phenylalanine, the CDR3 comprises 14 residues. Kept here is only the CDR3 DNA, which spans 42 bases and is read in frame from base 1. Trimming takes 0 bases off V and 7 bases off J; junction bases not matched to a gene: 4. In the germline V gene (reference sequence), CDR1 corresponds to SGHKS and CDR2 to YYEKEE. The donors were roughly 38 Caucasian individuals from Russia, aged 6 to 90 years, who were systemically healthy. Each donor gave around 9 milliliters of peripheral blood, collected into EDTA-treated Vacutainer tubes. Ficoll-Paque density-gradient centrifugation was used to isolate PBMCs, with at least 6.5 million per sample. Trizol reagent was used to extract total RNA from PBMCs, with at least 5.5 micrograms per sample. The percentages of naive CD45RAhigh/CD27high T cells were determined by flow cytometry on a PBMC aliquot from every donor. Libraries were made using 5' RACE. The reads were generated on an Illumina HiSeq 2500. The second PCR ran for roughly 7 to 12 cycles and used a J-beta primer mix along with a sample-barcoded 5' primer. Each TCR beta cDNA molecule received a unique molecular identifier from a template-switch 5' adaptor carrying 12 random nucleotides. Each sample yielded at least 2.5 million CDR3-containing paired-end reads. First-strand cDNA was synthesized from all RNA with the Mint cDNA synthesis kit, primed by a TRBC-specific oligonucleotide. Following uracil-DNA glycosylase treatment, a first 18-cycle PCR with universal primers M1SS and BC2_uni_R was performed on all cDNA. Under the source paper's analysis protocol: For normalization, 1 million high-quality reads, each with a distinct molecular identifier, were randomly selected from each sample. Instead of being binned into consensus sequences, reads with shared molecular identifiers were discarded. MiTCR, with a Q25 quality threshold and the strictest error-elimination algorithm, was used for CDR3 identification, clonotype clustering and error correction. A nonparametric unseen species model with Euler transformation was used to estimate lower-bound total TCR beta diversity. TCRdb handled the public reads itself, with Q25 trimming in fastp and clone calling in MiXCR, and kept productive beta chains. Rows are unified per CDR3 protein, each entry keeping the most common DNA and genes. It is TCRdb's table, rather than the study itself, that gives the V and J calls and clone size. Here the sample has over a million distinct CDR3 sequences; less than 50% occur a single time. The ten biggest clones cover approximately 17% of the sample.

Details on this clonotype: It has no known antigen specificity. Base-call qualities are not available, and no considerably larger clone is one nucleotide away.

This receptor was obtained from a woman aged 55-70 years in good health. What was sequenced was blood. The rearranged chain carries TRBV5-5 and TRBJ2-5; TRBD1 aligns with 9 central bases. The bases read TGTGCCAGCAGCTTGGGGGACAGGGCAGGGACCCAGTACTTC. This gives the protein CASSLGDRAGTQYF.